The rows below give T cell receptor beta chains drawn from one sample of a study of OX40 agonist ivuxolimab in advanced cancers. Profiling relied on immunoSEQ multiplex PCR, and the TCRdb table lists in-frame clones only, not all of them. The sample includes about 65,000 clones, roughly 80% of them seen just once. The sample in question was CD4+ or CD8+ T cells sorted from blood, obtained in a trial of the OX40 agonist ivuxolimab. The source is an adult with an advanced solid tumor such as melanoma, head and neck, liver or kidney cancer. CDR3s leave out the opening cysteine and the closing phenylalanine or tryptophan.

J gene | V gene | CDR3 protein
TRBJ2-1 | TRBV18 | ASSPPPLGSYNEQF
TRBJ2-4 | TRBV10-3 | AISASGGEGGEDIQY
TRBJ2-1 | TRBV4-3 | ASENRGSFGNEQF
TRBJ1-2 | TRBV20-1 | SSTNYGYT
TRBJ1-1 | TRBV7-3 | ASSLSTGGGEAF
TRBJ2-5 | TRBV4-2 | ASSQQGYETQY
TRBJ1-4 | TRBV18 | ASSRGGLNEKLF
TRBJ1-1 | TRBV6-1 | ASSEIWHTEAF
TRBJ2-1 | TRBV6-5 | ASTKRDEQF
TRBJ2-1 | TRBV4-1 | ASSQYFGVAGGYEQF
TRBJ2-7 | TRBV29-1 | SVLKSSYEQY
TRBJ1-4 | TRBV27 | ASSPLGIGNEKLF
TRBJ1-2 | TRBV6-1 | ASSEVGSGEGGYT
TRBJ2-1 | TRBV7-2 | ASSRGTSRYNEQF
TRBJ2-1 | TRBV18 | ASCPRGGSYNEQF
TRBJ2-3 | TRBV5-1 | ASSLWTGSTDTQY
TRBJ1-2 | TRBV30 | AWSVGQGTRNT
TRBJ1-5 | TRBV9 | ASSVGGRANQPQH
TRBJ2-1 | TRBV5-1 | ASSWGTSIGYSEQF
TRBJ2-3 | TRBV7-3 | ASSRDLTSTDTQY
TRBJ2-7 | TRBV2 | ASSEQGFEQY
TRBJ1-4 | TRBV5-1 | ASSIRQANEKLF
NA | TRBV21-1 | ASSPRTGGGYEQY
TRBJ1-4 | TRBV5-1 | ASSASGTHNEKLF
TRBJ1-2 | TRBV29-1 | SVEALRDSSRRT